The subject of this entry is one T cell receptor beta chain. Its antigen is still unknown. Donors consisted of healthy bone marrow donors. The CDR3 sequence is 13 residues long. Germline loops: CDR1 MNHNS, CDR2 SASEGT. Trimming shortened V by 5 bases and J by 1 base, and 8 bases separated the two germline ends. The source of the sample is a study of cytomegalovirus exposure and HLA in healthy donors. The study, taken as a whole, reports: Researchers had no immune exposure information except CMV serostatus available.

The PCR had 60 Vbeta and 13 Jbeta primers. Produced via immunoSEQ multiplex PCR; TCRdb's table is partial and in-frame only. Here the sample spans 200,000 to 250,000 clones, roughly 80% being singletons. Sequenced sample: PBMCs. The TCR sequence derives from a man aged 30 to 39 in good health and CMV-seronegative. This sequence joins TRBV6-1 and TRBJ1-1; a weak D match, TRBD1 (5 bases). CDR3 DNA: TGTGCCAGCAGTTGGGGGGGGAACACTGAAGCTTTCTTT. Translating gives CASSWGGNTEAFF.